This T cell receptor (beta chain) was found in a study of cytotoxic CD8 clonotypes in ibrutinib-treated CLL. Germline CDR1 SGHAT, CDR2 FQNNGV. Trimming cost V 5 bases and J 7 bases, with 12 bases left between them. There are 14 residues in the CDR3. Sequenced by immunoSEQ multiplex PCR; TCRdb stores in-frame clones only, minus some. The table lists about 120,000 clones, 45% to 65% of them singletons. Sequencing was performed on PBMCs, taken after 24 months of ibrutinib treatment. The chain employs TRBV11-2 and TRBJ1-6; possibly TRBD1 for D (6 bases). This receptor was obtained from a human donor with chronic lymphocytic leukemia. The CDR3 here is CASSPQGLNSPLHF. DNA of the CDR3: TGTGCCAGCAGCCCACAGGGTTTGAATTCACCCCTCCACTTT. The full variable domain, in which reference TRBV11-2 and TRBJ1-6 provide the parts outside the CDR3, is EAGVAQSPRYKIIEKRQSVAFWCNPISGHATLYWYQQILGQGPKLLIQFQNNGVVDDSQLPKDRFSAERLKGVDSTLKIQPAKLEDSAVYLCASSPQGLNSPLHFGNGTRLTVT.